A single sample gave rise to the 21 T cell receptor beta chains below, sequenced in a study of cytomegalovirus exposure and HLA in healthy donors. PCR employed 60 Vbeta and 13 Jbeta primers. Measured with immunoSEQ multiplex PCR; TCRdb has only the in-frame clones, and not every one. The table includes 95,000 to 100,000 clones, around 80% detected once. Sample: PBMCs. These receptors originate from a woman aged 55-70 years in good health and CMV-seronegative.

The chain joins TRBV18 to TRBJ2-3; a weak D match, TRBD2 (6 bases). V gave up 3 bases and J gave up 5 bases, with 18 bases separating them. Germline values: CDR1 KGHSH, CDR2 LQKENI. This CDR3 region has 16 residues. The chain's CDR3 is CASSPDNGSTVDTQYF. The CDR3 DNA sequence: TGTGCCAGCTCACCCGATAACGGGAGCACGGTAGATACGCAGTATTTT.

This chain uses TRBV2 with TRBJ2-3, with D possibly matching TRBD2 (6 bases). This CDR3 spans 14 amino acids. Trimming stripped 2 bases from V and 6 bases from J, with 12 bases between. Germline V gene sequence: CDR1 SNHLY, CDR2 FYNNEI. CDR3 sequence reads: CASSEQGLGDTQYF. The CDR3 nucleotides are TGTGCCAGCAGTGAACAGGGACTGGGGGATACGCAGTATTTT. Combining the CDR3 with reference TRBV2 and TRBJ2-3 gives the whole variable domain EPEVTQTPSHQVTQMGQEVILRCVPISNHLYFYWYRQILGQKVEFLVSFYNNEISEKSEIFDDQFSVERPDGSNFTLKIRSTKLEDSAMYFCASSEQGLGDTQYFGPGTRLTVL.

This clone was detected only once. CDR3 sequence (DNA): TGTGCCAGCAGTACACTCACAGGGGGCACTGAAGCTTTCTTT. Encoded protein: CASSTLTGGTEAFF. The gene calls are TRBV28 and TRBJ1-1, with 8 bases that match TRBD1. CDR1 and CDR2 from the germline V gene are MDHEN and SYDVKM. The ends lost 5 bases at V and 4 bases at J; junction bases unmatched: 6. The CDR3 extends over 14 amino acids. Filled out from reference TRBV28 and TRBJ1-1, the complete variable domain reads DVKVTQSSRYLVKRTGEKVFLECVQDMDHENMFWYRQDPGLGLRLIYFSYDVKMKEKGDIPEGYSVSREKKERFSLILESASTNQTSMYLCASSTLTGGTEAFFGQGTRLTVV.

CDR3 bases: TGCGCCAGCAGCCAAGATCAAACAGGCCCCTATGGCTACACCTTC. It translates to CASSQDQTGPYGYTF. This sequence joins TRBV4-3 and TRBJ1-2; D might be TRBD1 (5 bases). V was cut by 0 bases and J by 4 bases, with 12 bases left in between. The CDR3 is 15 residues long. Germline CDR1 reads LGHNA; CDR2 reads YSLEER.

The CDR3: CASSRGQRGGEKLFF. CDR3 in DNA: TGTGCCAGTAGCCGTGGACAGAGGGGAGGGGAAAAACTGTTTTTT. This sequence joins TRBV19 and TRBJ1-4; a weak D match, TRBD1 (6 bases). Trimming left V 6 bases short and J 8 bases short, with 19 bases between. The CDR3 is made up of 15 amino acids. The germline CDR1 and CDR2 sequences are LNHDA and SQIVND (reference sequence).

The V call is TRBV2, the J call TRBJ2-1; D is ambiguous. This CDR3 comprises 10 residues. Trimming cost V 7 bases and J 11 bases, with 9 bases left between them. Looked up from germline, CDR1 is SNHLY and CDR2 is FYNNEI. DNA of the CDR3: TGTGCCAGCACTCTAATCAAGCAGTTCTTC. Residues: CASTLIKQFF.

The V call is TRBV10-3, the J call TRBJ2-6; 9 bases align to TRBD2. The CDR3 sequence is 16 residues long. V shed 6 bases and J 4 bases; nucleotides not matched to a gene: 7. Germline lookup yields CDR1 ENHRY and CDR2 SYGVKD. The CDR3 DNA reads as TGTGCCATCAGCCCGGGACTAGCCACGGGGGCCAACGTCCTGACTTTC. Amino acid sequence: CAISPGLATGANVLTF.

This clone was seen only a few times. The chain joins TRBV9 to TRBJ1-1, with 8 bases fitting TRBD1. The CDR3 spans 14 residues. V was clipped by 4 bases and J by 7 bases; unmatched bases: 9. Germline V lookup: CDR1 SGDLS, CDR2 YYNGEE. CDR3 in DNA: TGTGCCAGCAGCCCCTTCGGACAGGGAGATGAAGCTTTCTTT. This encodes CASSPFGQGDEAFF.

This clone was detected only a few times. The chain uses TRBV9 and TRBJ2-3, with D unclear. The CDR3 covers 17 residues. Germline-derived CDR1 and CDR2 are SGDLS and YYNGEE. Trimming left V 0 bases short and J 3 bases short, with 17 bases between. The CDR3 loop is CASSVDWAMGQTDTQYF. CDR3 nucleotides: TGTGCCAGCAGCGTAGATTGGGCGATGGGCCAAACAGATACGCAGTATTTT. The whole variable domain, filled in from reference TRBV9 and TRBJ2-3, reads DSGVTQTPKHLITATGQRVTLRCSPRSGDLSVYWYQQSLDQGLQFLIQYYNGEERAKGNILERFSAQQFPDLHSELNLSSLELGDSALYFCASSVDWAMGQTDTQYFGPGTRLTVL.

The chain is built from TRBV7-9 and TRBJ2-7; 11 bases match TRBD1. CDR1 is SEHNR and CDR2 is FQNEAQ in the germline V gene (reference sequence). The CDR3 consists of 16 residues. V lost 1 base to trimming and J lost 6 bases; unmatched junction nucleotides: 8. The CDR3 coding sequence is TGTGCCAGCAGCTTAGGAACCGGGACAGGGGGTGCCGAGCAGTACTTC. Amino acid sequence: CASSLGTGTGGAEQYF.

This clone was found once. The CDR3 spells CASSSSGTGYGYTF. The CDR3 DNA sequence: TGTGCCAGCAGCTCCTCCGGGACAGGGTATGGCTACACCTTC. V gene TRBV2 combines with J gene TRBJ1-2; 9 nucleotides line up with TRBD1. Germline CDR1 SNHLY, CDR2 FYNNEI. The CDR3 sequence is 14 residues long. Losses at the gene ends were 6 bases for V and 5 bases for J; bases not matched to a gene: 7.

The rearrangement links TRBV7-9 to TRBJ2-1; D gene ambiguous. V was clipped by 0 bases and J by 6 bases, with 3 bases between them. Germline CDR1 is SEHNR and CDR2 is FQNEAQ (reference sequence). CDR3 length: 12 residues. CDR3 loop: CASSLARNEQFF. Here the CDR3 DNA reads TGTGCCAGCAGCTTAGCCCGCAATGAGCAGTTCTTC. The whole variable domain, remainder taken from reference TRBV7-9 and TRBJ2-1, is DTGVSQNPRHKITKRGQNVTFRCDPISEHNRLYWYRQTLGQGPEFLTYFQNEAQLEKSRLLSDRFSAERPKGSFSTLEIQRTEQGDSAMYLCASSLARNEQFFGPGTRLTVL.

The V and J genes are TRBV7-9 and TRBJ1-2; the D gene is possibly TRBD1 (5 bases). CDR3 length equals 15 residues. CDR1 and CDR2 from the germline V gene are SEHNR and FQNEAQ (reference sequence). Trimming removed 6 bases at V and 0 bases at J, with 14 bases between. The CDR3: CASRVGGFSNYGYTF. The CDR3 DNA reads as TGTGCCAGCAGGGTCGGGGGATTCTCTAACTATGGCTACACCTTC.

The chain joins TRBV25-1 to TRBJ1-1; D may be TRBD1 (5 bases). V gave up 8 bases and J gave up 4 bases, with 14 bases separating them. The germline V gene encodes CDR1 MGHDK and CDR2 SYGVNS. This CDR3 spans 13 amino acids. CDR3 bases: TGTGCCAGCGCCTTTCAGGGTCTCACTGAAGCTTTCTTT. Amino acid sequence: CASAFQGLTEAFF.

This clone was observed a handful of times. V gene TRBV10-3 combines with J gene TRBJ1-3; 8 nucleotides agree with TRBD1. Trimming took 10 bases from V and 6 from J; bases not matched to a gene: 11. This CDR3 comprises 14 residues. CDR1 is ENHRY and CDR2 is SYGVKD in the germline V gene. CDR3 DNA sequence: TGTGCCACCACGAGCCAGGGGGCGCAAAACACCATATATTTT. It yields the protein CATTSQGAQNTIYF.

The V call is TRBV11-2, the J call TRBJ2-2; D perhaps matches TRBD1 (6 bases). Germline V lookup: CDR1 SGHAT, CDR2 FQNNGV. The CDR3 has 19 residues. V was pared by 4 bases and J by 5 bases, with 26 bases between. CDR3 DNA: TGTGCCAGCAGCTCGTCCAGGGGCAGGCCCCACCCGGGAACCGGGGAGCTGTTTTTT. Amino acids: CASSSSRGRPHPGTGELFF.

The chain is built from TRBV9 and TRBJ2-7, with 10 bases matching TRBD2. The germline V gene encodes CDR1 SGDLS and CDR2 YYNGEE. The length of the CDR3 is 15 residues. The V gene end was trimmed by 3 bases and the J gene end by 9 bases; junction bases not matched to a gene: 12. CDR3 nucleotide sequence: TGTGCCAGCAGCGGAAAGGGCAACGTAGCGGGAGGGCAGTACTTC. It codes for CASSGKGNVAGGQYF.

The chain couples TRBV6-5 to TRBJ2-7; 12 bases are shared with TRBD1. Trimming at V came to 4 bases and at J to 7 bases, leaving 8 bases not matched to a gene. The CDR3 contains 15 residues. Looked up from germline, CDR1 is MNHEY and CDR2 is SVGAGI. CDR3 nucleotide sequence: TGTGCCAGCAGTTCCGGGGACAGGGGGCTCGGGGAGCAGTACTTC. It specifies CASSSGDRGLGEQYF.

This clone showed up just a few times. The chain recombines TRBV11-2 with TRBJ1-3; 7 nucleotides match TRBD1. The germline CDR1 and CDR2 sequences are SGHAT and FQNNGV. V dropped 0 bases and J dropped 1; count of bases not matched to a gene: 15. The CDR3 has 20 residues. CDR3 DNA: TGTGCCAGCAGCTTAGAGAGGTCAGGGCGGCAGGGGGTATCTGGAAACACCATATATTTT. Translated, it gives CASSLERSGRQGVSGNTIYF.

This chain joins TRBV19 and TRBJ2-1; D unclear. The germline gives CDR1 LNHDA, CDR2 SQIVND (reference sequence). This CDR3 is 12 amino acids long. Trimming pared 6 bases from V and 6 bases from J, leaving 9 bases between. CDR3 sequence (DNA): TGTGCCAGTAGCTTTGGCCTCAATGAGCAGTTCTTC. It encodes CASSFGLNEQFF.

The CDR3, as DNA: TGTGCCAGCAGTTACAGGCGACTAGCGGACTACGAGCAGTACTTC. Amino acid sequence: CASSYRRLADYEQYF. The chain recombines TRBV6-5 with TRBJ2-7, with 9 bases lining up with TRBD2. The V and J ends lost 2 bases and 3 bases, in that order; junction bases with no gene match: 5. In germline, CDR1 is MNHEY, CDR2 SVGAGI. The CDR3 is 15 amino acids.